The entry below describes one T cell receptor beta chain. What it recognizes is unknown. The data derive from a study of beta chain features in type 1 diabetes. What was sequenced were expressed TCRB transcripts, since all of the isolated RNA had been reverse transcribed. Profiled with immunoSEQ multiplex PCR; TCRdb holds only in-frame clones, not every one. This sample has fewer than 450,000 clones, with roughly 13% found just once. Whole-study results and caveats: Moderate but significant shortening of TCRB CDR3s was recorded in all four CD4+ subsets from Type 1 diabetes patients. The influence of HLA type on TCRB rearrangement stayed undetermined.

Populations obtained by sorting all exceeded 98% purity. The germline V gene has CDR1 SNHLY and CDR2 FYNNEI. V lost 5 bases and J lost 4; bases outside the gene matches: 7. The length of the CDR3 is 14 residues. The specimen sequenced was naive CD4+ T cells from blood. The sequence came from a woman aged 18-29 years with type 1 diabetes. This chain links TRBV2 with TRBJ1-2; 7 bases agree with TRBD1. In nucleotides, the CDR3 is TGTGCCAGCAGTCGACAGGGATCGGGCTATGGCTACACCTTC. Translated: CASSRQGSGYGYTF.